This T cell receptor beta chain was identified in a study of CD8+ T cells in alopecia areata listed by TCRdb under 2018. As for the study more broadly: Treated patients were enrolled in an open-label pilot trial of oral tofacitinib at 5 to 10 mg twice daily for moderate-to-severe alopecia areata. Patients stayed on tofacitinib for 6 to 18 months and then had 6 months of follow-up off drug so that delayed response and recurrence could be assessed. High-throughput TCRbeta sequencing was used to examine T cell clonal expansion in alopecia areata in both the C3H/HeJ mouse model and human patients. Human TCRbeta sequencing covered scalp tissue and sorted CD4+ and CD8+ peripheral blood T cells from patchy and totalis/universalis alopecia areata patients and healthy controls. Biopsies were taken from tofacitinib-treated patients at baseline and at 4 and 24 weeks of treatment, and a later scalp biopsy was taken in several of the tofacitinib-treated patients. Clonality in the scalp was compared among normal scalp (n=4), patchy alopecia areata scalp (n=8), and alopecia totalis/universalis scalp (n=8). The RNA source kit depended on sample type: the PAXgene miRNA kit for fixed scalp, the miRNeasy kit for PBMCs, and the RNeasy kit for mouse skin. immunoSEQ multiplex PCR using 35 Vbeta forward primers and 13 Jbeta reverse primers was used to amplify TCRbeta CDR3 regions. The paper as a whole reports these results and caveats: Shared TCR sequences between patients were less evident than in mice, which may be partly attributable to HLA diversity in the patient population. Compared with normal scalp, lesional scalp had higher clonality and more expanded CD8+ clones, particularly in alopecia totalis/universalis, a pattern that suggests antigenic drive. Scalp TCR repertoire analysis is complicated because resident alphabeta T cells in normal human skin are also sequenced, whereas mouse skin is dominated by gammadelta T cells.

V is shortened by 4 bases, J by 0 bases, and the region joining them spans 13 bases. The germline V gene encodes CDR1 SGHDT and CDR2 YYEEEE. From the cysteine up to the phenylalanine, the CDR3 has a length of 15 residues. Only the CDR3 region is kept as DNA, spanning 45 bases read in frame from base 1. About this clone itself: Its recognized antigen is unknown. No qualities accompany the bases; no much larger clone lies one base away.

The protocol used for the library was the immunoSEQ multiplex PCR assay. RNA was extracted from all samples and reverse transcribed into cDNA as template for TCR sequencing. First-strand cDNA was synthesized with SuperScript III using a 2:1 mix of oligo-dT and random hexamers. A synthetic immune receptor repertoire was used to measure amplification bias, and any remaining bias was corrected computationally. For the original study's pipeline: Raw reads were preprocessed to remove errors, and CDR3 was defined according to IMGT conventions as the region from the conserved cysteine to phenylalanine. Clonality was calculated as 1 minus Shannon entropy normalized by log2 of the number of productive unique TCRs. Whether each scalp clone was CD4 or CD8 was inferred by checking scalp TCRbeta sequences against the CD4 and CD8 repertoires from sorted blood. TCRdb limited this immuneACCESS table to in-frame rearrangements with V and J called. A share of clones is missing; checked studies link under half to unresolved V genes, and the rest is unexplained. That table supplies the V and J calls and clone size; D and trimming were determined from the DNA. The sample yields over 150,000 clones; around 60% were counted once. Of the sample, 14% to 15% falls within the top ten clones.

The sample's time point label is to be understood as: baseline before oral tofacitinib. Lesional scalp punch biopsies and peripheral blood were collected from alopecia areata patients. PBMCs were separated by density centrifugation and stained for CD3, CD4 and CD8, after which CD4+ and CD8+ T cells were sorted on a FACSAria. This clonotype was obtained from a human donor with alopecia areata. The chain was built from TRBV5-6 and TRBJ1-1; no confident D gene assignment can be made. The material was CD4+ T cells sorted from blood, obtained at week 0. CDR3 loop: CASSTPADMNTEAFF. The DNA is as follows: TGTGCCAGCAGCACCCCAGCCGATATGAACACTGAAGCTTTCTTT.